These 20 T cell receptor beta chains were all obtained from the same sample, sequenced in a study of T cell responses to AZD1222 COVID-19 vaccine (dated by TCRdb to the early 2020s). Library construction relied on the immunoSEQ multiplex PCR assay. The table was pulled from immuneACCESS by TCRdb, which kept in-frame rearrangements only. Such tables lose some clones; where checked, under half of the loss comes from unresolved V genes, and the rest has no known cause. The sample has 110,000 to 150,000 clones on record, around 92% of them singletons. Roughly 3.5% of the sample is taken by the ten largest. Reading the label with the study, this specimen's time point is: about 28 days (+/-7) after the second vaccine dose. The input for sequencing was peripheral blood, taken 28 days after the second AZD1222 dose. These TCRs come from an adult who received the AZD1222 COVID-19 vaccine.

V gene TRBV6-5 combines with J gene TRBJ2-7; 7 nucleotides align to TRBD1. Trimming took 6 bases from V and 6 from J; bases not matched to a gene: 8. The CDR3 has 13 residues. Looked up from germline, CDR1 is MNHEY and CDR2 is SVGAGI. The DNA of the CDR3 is TGTGCCAGCAGAAGGGGGCCAGCTGGCGAGCAGTACTTC. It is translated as CASRRGPAGEQYF.

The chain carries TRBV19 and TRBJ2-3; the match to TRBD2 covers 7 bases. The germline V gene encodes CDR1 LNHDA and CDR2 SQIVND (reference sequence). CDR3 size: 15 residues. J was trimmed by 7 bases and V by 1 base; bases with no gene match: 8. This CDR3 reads CASSIVIAGMNTQYF. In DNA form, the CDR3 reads TGTGCCAGTAGTATAGTGATAGCGGGTATGAATACGCAGTATTTT.

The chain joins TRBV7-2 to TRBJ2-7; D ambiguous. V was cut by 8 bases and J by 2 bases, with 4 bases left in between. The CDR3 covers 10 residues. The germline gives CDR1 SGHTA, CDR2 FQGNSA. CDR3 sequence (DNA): TGTGCCAGCGGGACCTACGAGCAGTACTTC. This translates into CASGTYEQYF.

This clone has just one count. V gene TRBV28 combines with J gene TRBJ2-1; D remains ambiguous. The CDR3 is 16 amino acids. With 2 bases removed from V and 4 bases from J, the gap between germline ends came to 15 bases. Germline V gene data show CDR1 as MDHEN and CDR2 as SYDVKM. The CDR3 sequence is CASSLGSSSSYNEQFF. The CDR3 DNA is TGTGCCAGCAGTTTAGGGTCCAGTTCGTCGTACAATGAGCAGTTCTTC.

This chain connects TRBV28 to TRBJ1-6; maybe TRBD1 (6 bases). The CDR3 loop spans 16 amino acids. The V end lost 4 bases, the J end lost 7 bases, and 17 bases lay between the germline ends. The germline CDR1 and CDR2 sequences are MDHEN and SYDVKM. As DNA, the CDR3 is TGTGCCAGCAGTTCCGACAGGACCCCCCCCAATTCACCCCTCCACTTT. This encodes CASSSDRTPPNSPLHF.

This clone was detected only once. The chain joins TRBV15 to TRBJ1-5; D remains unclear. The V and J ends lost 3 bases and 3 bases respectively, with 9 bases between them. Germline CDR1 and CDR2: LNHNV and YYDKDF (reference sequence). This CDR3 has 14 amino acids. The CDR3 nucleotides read TGTGCCACCAGCAGCGGAGGTCACAATCAGCCCCAGCATTTT. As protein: CATSSGGHNQPQHF.

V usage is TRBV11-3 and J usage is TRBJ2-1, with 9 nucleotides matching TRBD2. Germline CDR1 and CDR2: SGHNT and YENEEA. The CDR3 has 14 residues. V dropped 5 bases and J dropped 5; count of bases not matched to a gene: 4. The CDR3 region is CASSTLAGNNEQFF. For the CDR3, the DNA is TGTGCCAGCAGCACCCTAGCGGGAAACAATGAGCAGTTCTTC.

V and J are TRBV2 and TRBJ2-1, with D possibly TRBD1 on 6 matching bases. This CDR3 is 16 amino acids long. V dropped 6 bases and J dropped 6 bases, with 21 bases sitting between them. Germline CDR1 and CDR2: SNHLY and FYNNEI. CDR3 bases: TGTGCCAGCAGCCTCATCCCTAGGGGGACGGGCAATGAGCAGTTCTTC. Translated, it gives CASSLIPRGTGNEQFF.

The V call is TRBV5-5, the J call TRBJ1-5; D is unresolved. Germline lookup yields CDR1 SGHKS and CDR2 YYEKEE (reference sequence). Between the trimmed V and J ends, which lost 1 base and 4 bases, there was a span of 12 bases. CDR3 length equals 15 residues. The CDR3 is CASSLRGLENQPQHF. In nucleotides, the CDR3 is TGTGCCAGCAGCTTGCGTGGTCTGGAAAATCAGCCCCAGCATTTT.

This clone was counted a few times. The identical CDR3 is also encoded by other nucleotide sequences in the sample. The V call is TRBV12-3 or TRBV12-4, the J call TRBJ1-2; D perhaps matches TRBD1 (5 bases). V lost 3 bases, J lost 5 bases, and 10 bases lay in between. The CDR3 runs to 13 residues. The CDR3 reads CASSLAGPYGYTF. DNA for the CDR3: TGTGCCAGCAGTTTGGCAGGGCCTTATGGCTACACCTTC.

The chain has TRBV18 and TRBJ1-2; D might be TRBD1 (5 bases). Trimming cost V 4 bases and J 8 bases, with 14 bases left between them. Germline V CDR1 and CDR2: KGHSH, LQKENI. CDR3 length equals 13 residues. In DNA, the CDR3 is TGTGCCAGCTCACGGAATAAAGGGGAAGGCTACACCTTC. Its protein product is CASSRNKGEGYTF.

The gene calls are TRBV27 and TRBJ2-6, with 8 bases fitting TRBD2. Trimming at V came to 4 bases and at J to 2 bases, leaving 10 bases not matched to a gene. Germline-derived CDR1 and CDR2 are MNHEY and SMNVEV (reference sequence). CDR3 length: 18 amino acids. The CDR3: CASSSRAGVWPGANVLTF. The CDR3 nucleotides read TGTGCCAGCAGTTCTAGAGCGGGGGTGTGGCCTGGGGCCAACGTCCTGACTTTC.

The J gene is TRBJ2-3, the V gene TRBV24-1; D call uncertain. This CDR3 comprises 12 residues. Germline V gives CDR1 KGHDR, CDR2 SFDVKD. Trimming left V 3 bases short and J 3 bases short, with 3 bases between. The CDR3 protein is CATSDRTDTQYF. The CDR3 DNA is TGTGCCACCAGTGATCGGACAGATACGCAGTATTTT.

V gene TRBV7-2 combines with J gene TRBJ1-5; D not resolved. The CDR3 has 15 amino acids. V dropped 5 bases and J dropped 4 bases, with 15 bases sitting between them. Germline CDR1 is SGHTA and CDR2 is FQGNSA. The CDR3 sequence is CASSETPRPNQPQHF. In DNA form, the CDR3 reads TGTGCCAGCAGCGAAACCCCTAGGCCAAATCAGCCCCAGCATTTT.

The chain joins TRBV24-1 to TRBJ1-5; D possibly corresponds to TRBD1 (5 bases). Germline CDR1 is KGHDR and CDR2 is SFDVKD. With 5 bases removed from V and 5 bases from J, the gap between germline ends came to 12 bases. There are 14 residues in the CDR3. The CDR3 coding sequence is TGTGCCACCAGTGGTCGGGCGGGGGATCAGCCCCAGCATTTT. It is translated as CATSGRAGDQPQHF.

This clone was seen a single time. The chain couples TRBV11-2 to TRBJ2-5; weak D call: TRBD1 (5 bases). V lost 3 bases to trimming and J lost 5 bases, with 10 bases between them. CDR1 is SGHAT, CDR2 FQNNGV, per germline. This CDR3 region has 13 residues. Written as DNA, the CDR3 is TGTGCCAGCAGCTTCATCAGGGATGAGACCCAGTACTTC. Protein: CASSFIRDETQYF.

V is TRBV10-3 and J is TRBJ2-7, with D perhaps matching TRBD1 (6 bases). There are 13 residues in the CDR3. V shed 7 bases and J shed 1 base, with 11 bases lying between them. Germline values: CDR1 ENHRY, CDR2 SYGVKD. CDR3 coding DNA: TGTGCCATCATGGCAGGGGAGTCCTACGAGCAGTACTTC. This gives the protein CAIMAGESYEQYF.

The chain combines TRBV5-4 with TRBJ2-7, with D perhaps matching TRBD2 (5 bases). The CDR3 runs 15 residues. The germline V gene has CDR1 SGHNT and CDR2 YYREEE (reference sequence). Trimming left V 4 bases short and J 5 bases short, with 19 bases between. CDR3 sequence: CASSPDQRQIDEQYF. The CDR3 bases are TGTGCCAGCAGCCCAGACCAGCGGCAGATTGACGAGCAGTACTTC.

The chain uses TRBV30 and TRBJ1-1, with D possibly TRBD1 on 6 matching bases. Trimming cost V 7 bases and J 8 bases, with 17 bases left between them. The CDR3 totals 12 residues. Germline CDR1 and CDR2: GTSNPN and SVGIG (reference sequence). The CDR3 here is CAFYGGRTEAFF. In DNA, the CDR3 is TGTGCCTTCTATGGGGGGCGGACCGAAGCTTTCTTT.

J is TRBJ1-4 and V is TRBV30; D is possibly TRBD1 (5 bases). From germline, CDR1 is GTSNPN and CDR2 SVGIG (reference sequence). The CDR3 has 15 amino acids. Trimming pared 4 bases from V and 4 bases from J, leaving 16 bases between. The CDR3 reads CAWNPGDSFNEKLFF. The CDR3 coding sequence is TGTGCCTGGAACCCCGGAGACAGCTTTAATGAAAAACTGTTTTTT.